These 30 T cell receptor beta chains came from one sample sequenced in a study of OX40 agonist ivuxolimab in advanced cancers. The data were produced by immunoSEQ multiplex PCR, yet TCRdb's version contains in-frame clones alone and is incomplete. This table holds about 45,000 clones, 88% found once. This specimen was CD4+ or CD8+ T cells sorted from blood, taken in a trial of the OX40 agonist ivuxolimab. All receptors come from an adult with an advanced solid tumor such as melanoma, head and neck, liver or kidney cancer.

This chain links TRBV7-9 with TRBJ2-5; D uncertain. Trimming took off 0 bases at V and 5 bases at J, with 10 bases between the two ends. Germline V gene sequence: CDR1 SEHNR, CDR2 FQNEAQ (reference sequence). There are 14 residues in the CDR3. The CDR3 is CASSLALGGETQYF. For the CDR3, the DNA is TGTGCCAGCAGCTTAGCACTCGGTGGGGAGACCCAGTACTTC.

The table lists this clone with a count of one. V and J are TRBV6-1 and TRBJ2-5; 9 positions match TRBD2. Per the germline V gene, CDR1 is MNHNS and CDR2 is SASEGT. J was trimmed by 4 bases and V by 6 bases; bases with no gene match: 12. This CDR3 is built from 16 residues. The CDR3 region is CASRETGGRARETQYF. The DNA of the CDR3 is TGTGCCAGCAGAGAAACTGGCGGGAGGGCCAGAGAGACCCAGTACTTC.

The rearrangement uses TRBV4-2 and TRBJ2-1; 10 nucleotides line up with TRBD2. V trimming: 4 bases; J trimming: 7 bases; junction bases outside the gene matches: 10. The CDR3 covers 16 residues. Looked up from germline, CDR1 is LGHNA and CDR2 is YNFKEQ. The CDR3 spells CASSPTPASGRNEQFF. The CDR3 coding sequence is TGTGCCAGCAGCCCAACCCCCGCTAGCGGGAGAAATGAGCAGTTCTTC.

This clone was seen just once. The J gene is TRBJ2-5, the V gene TRBV28; D might be TRBD2 (6 bases). Germline CDR1 is MDHEN and CDR2 is SYDVKM. CDR3 length: 12 amino acids. The V gene lost 8 bases and the J gene lost 5 bases, with 12 bases spanning the gap. The chain's CDR3 is CASLRRGETQYF. The CDR3 DNA is TGTGCCAGCCTCCGTCGGGGGGAGACCCAGTACTTC.

The table lists this clone with a few counts. The V call is TRBV27, the J call TRBJ2-3; D is unresolved. The germline V gene encodes CDR1 MNHEY and CDR2 SMNVEV (reference sequence). V dropped 0 bases and J dropped 1 base, with 2 bases sitting between them. The CDR3 is made up of 13 amino acids. CDR3 sequence: CASSLSRTDTQYF. CDR3 in DNA: TGTGCCAGCAGTTTATCTCGCACAGATACGCAGTATTTT.

V usage is TRBV19 and J usage is TRBJ1-2; 9 positions agree with TRBD1. Unmatched junction bases numbered 12, after V lost 6 bases and J lost 7 bases. The V gene's germline CDR1 is LNHDA and CDR2 SQIVND (reference sequence). The CDR3 is 15 residues long. CDR3 region: CASRNAQGAVGGYTF. DNA of the CDR3: TGTGCCAGTAGGAATGCACAGGGGGCGGTTGGTGGCTACACCTTC.

The chain carries TRBV14 and TRBJ2-1; TRBD2 might be the D (6 bases). The V gene lost 1 base and the J gene lost 1 base, with 23 bases spanning the gap. Germline V gene sequence: CDR1 SGHDN, CDR2 FVKESK. This CDR3 spans 20 amino acids. The CDR3 protein is CASSQGPSKDYRSSYNEQFF. CDR3 sequence (DNA): TGTGCCAGCAGCCAAGGGCCATCTAAGGACTACCGATCATCCTACAATGAGCAGTTCTTC. Variable domain in full (rest from reference TRBV14 and TRBJ2-1): EAGVTQFPSHSVIEKGQTVTLRCDPISGHDNLYWYRRVMGKEIKFLLHFVKESKQDESGMPNNRFLAERTGGTYSTLKVQPAELEDSGVYFCASSQGPSKDYRSSYNEQFFGPGTRLTVL.

The gene calls are TRBV30 and TRBJ2-1; 9 bases are shared with TRBD2. Germline CDR1 and CDR2: GTSNPN and SVGIG (reference sequence). The CDR3 is made up of 15 amino acids. Unmatched junction bases numbered 9, after V lost 1 base and J lost 8 bases. CDR3 DNA sequence: TGTGCCTGGAGTGCGGCCAGCGGGGGGTGGGATGAGCAGTTCTTC. It codes for CAWSAASGGWDEQFF.

This clone has only one observation. The gene calls are TRBV11-2 and TRBJ2-5, with a tentative D call TRBD2 (6 bases). The DNA end favors TRBJ2-7, so the J call may be wrong. The CDR3 length is 12 residues. The V gene's germline CDR1 is SGHAT and CDR2 FQNNGV. The CDR3 loop reads CASSFAEGEQYF. The CDR3 DNA is TGTGCCAGCAGCTTTGCGGAGGGCGAGCAGTACTTC.

The chain has TRBV7-6 and TRBJ2-3, with TRBD2 matching over 11 bases. Germline loops: CDR1 SGHVS, CDR2 FNYEAQ. V lost 1 base, J lost 6 bases, and 6 bases stayed unmatched. The CDR3 totals 16 residues. The chain's CDR3 is CASSLEASGGRDTQYF. The CDR3 DNA sequence: TGTGCCAGCAGCTTAGAAGCTAGCGGGGGGCGGGATACGCAGTATTTT. Looking up the rest from reference TRBV7-6 and TRBJ2-3 gives the full variable domain: GAGVSQSPRYKVTKRGQDVALRCDPISGHVSLYWYRQALGQGPEFLTYFNYEAQQDKSGLPNDRFSAERPEGSISTLTIQRTEQRDSAMYRCASSLEASGGRDTQYFGPGTRLTVL.

The chain combines TRBV7-3 with TRBJ2-3, with D possibly being TRBD2 (5 bases). There are 14 residues in the CDR3. V lost 5 bases and J lost 5, with 14 bases in between. CDR1 SGHTA and CDR2 FQGTGA come from the germline V gene. The DNA of the CDR3 is TGTGCCAGCAGCCCTGGAGGCGATTTAGATACGCAGTATTTT. Protein sequence: CASSPGGDLDTQYF.

This clone has a single count. V is TRBV30 and J is TRBJ2-7, with a tentative D call TRBD2 (6 bases). Germline loops: CDR1 GTSNPN, CDR2 SVGIG (reference sequence). There are 14 residues in the CDR3. With 0 bases removed from V and 3 bases from J, the gap between germline ends came to 12 bases. The chain's CDR3 is CAWSVSQGGYEQYF. DNA of the CDR3: TGTGCCTGGAGTGTAAGTCAGGGAGGCTACGAGCAGTACTTC.

In DNA, the CDR3 is TGCGCCAGCAGCCAGGTGAATCAGGCGGATACGCAGTATTTT. Amino acid sequence: CASSQVNQADTQYF. The J gene is TRBJ2-3, the V gene TRBV4-3; D remains unclear. This CDR3 has 14 amino acids. Germline V gene lookup returns CDR1 LGHNA and CDR2 YSLEER. V lost 3 bases and J 6 bases, leaving 13 bases between the germline ends.

This chain uses TRBV18 with TRBJ1-3; 12 bases fit TRBD1. Germline CDR1 is KGHSH and CDR2 is LQKENI. CDR3 length equals 15 residues. V lost 6 bases, J lost 4 bases, and 4 bases stayed unmatched. CDR3 nucleotides: TGTGCCAGCTCGGGGACAGGGGGCGACGGAAACACCATATATTTT. It codes for CASSGTGGDGNTIYF.

The rearrangement uses TRBV29-1 and TRBJ1-1; D possibly corresponds to TRBD1 (6 bases). This CDR3 spans 13 amino acids. Trimming took off 6 bases at V and 1 base at J, with 12 bases between the two ends. Per germline, CDR1 SQVTM and CDR2 ANQGSEA. The CDR3 reads CSVSQGKNTEAFF. In DNA form, the CDR3 reads TGCAGCGTAAGTCAGGGGAAGAACACTGAAGCTTTCTTT. Together with reference TRBV29-1 and TRBJ1-1, the CDR3 gives the full variable domain: SAVISQKPSRDICQRGTSLTIQCQVDSQVTMMFWYRQQPGQSLTLIATANQGSEATYESGFVIDKFPISRPNLTFSTLTVSNMSPEDSSIYLCSVSQGKNTEAFFGQGTRLTVV.

This clone has a single count. The chain has TRBV28 and TRBJ1-2; D remains ambiguous. Looked up from germline, CDR1 is MDHEN and CDR2 is SYDVKM. Trimming took off 6 bases at V and 7 bases at J, with 12 bases between the two ends. The CDR3 contains 12 residues. CDR3 nucleotide sequence: TGTGCCAGCAGCCCAACCCCGCGTGGCTACACCTTC. It translates to CASSPTPRGYTF.

The chain links TRBV7-2 to TRBJ1-6; TRBD1 might be the D (5 bases). Germline lookup yields CDR1 SGHTA and CDR2 FQGNSA. This CDR3 is built from 16 residues. V was trimmed by 5 bases and J by 0 bases, leaving 11 bases between them. In DNA form, the CDR3 reads TGTGCCAGCAGCCAACAGGAGAGCTCCTATAATTCACCCCTCCACTTT. Encoded protein: CASSQQESSYNSPLHF.

The chain carries TRBV4-2 and TRBJ2-3, with no clear D. The CDR3 runs 15 residues. The ends were cut back, 4 bases at V and 0 bases at J, with 11 bases in the middle. Germline V lookup: CDR1 LGHNA, CDR2 YNFKEQ. CDR3: CASSRLGGSTDTQYF. DNA of the CDR3: TGTGCCAGCAGCCGGTTGGGCGGTAGCACAGATACGCAGTATTTT.

This rearrangement joins TRBV30 to TRBJ2-2, with D tentatively TRBD1 (6 bases). Deletions cut 3 bases from V and 6 bases from J, with 8 bases between. The CDR3 has 12 amino acids. Per germline, CDR1 GTSNPN and CDR2 SVGIG (reference sequence). As DNA, the CDR3 is TGTGCCTGGAGGCAGGGGTCCGGGGAGCTGTTTTTT. It translates to CAWRQGSGELFF.

The chain is built from TRBV18 and TRBJ2-3; 12 bases are shared with TRBD2. CDR3 size: 17 residues. Germline trimming cut 5 bases from V and 1 base from J; bases unmatched to any gene: 7. Germline V lookup: CDR1 KGHSH, CDR2 LQKENI. The CDR3 region is CASSSRLAGAGTDTQYF. The CDR3 DNA follows: TGTGCCAGCTCAAGCCGACTAGCGGGGGCCGGCACAGATACGCAGTATTTT.

The chain recombines TRBV25-1 with TRBJ2-3; tentative D call: TRBD1 (6 bases). V lost 3 bases and J lost 2, with 15 bases in between. Germline V CDR1 and CDR2: MGHDK, SYGVNS. This CDR3 region has 16 residues. The CDR3 sequence: CASSEGQTRSTDTQYF. DNA of the CDR3: TGTGCCAGCAGTGAGGGACAAACGCGGTCCACAGATACGCAGTATTTT. The full variable domain, its missing parts supplied by reference TRBV25-1 and TRBJ2-3, is EADIYQTPRYLVIGTGKKITLECSQTMGHDKMYWYQQDPGMELHLIHYSYGVNSTEKGDLSSESTVSRIRTEHFPLTLESARPSHTSQYLCASSEGQTRSTDTQYFGPGTRLTVL.

The chain recombines TRBV19 with TRBJ2-2, with 15 bases fitting TRBD2. Germline V CDR1 and CDR2: LNHDA, SQIVND (reference sequence). The CDR3 runs 18 residues. J lost 4 bases, V lost 6 bases, and 9 bases had no gene match. The CDR3 DNA reads as TGTGCCAGTAGAATGGGACTAGCGGGAGGCCGGGGCACCGGGGAGCTGTTTTTT. Protein sequence: CASRMGLAGGRGTGELFF.

This rearrangement joins TRBV7-3 to TRBJ2-2; possible D gene TRBD1, 5 bases. Germline V gene data show CDR1 as SGHTA and CDR2 as FQGTGA. The length of the CDR3 is 15 residues. Trimming took off 2 bases at V and 6 bases at J, with 13 bases between the two ends. The CDR3 is CASSLGAWGSGELFF. The CDR3 DNA follows: TGTGCCAGCAGCTTAGGTGCTTGGGGCTCCGGGGAGCTGTTTTTT.

V is TRBV28 and J is TRBJ2-3; D unclear. Germline V lookup: CDR1 MDHEN, CDR2 SYDVKM. V was clipped by 5 bases and J by 0 bases, with 24 bases between them. The CDR3 covers 19 residues. CDR3 sequence: CASSTSFYDDGSSTDTQYF. For the CDR3, the DNA is TGTGCCAGCAGTACCTCTTTCTATGACGATGGCTCGAGCACAGATACGCAGTATTTT.

V usage is TRBV28 and J usage is TRBJ1-3; perhaps TRBD1 as D (5 bases). This CDR3 comprises 16 residues. Germline loops: CDR1 MDHEN, CDR2 SYDVKM. V was cut by 6 bases and J by 7 bases, with 22 bases left in between. The CDR3 sequence: CASRPVAQGGANTIYF. DNA for the CDR3: TGTGCCAGCAGACCAGTGGCCCAGGGCGGAGCGAACACCATATATTTT.

The genes are TRBV19 and TRBJ2-3; 9 nucleotides line up with TRBD1. Germline V gene sequence: CDR1 LNHDA, CDR2 SQIVND (reference sequence). V lost 4 bases, J lost 3 bases, and 8 bases stayed unmatched. This CDR3 is 16 amino acids long. The CDR3 DNA follows: TGTGCCAGTAGTACTGTCGGGACAGGGCGGACAGATACGCAGTATTTT. Protein sequence: CASSTVGTGRTDTQYF.

The chain joins TRBV30 to TRBJ1-2; no clear D. V lost 0 bases to trimming and J lost 4 bases, with 12 bases between them. Germline loops: CDR1 GTSNPN, CDR2 SVGIG (reference sequence). This CDR3 contains 14 residues. CDR3 nucleotides: TGTGCCTGGAGTGTAGCCTCTTTAGGCTATGGCTACACCTTC. This codes for CAWSVASLGYGYTF.

V usage is TRBV7-3 and J usage is TRBJ2-5; 8 nucleotides match TRBD2. Germline CDR1 SGHTA, CDR2 FQGTGA. The V and J ends lost 2 bases and 7 bases, in that order; junction bases with no gene match: 3. This CDR3 has 13 residues. CDR3 residues: CASSLAGGGTQYF. In nucleotides, the CDR3 is TGTGCCAGCAGCTTAGCGGGAGGAGGGACCCAGTACTTC.

The CDR3 DNA sequence: TGTGCCAGCAGCTCCAACAGGGGTTCCTACAATGAGCAGTTCTTC. Its protein is CASSSNRGSYNEQFF. The chain recombines TRBV11-3 with TRBJ2-1; 7 bases match TRBD1. Germline CDR1 and CDR2: SGHNT and YENEEA. The CDR3 consists of 15 residues. The V segment lost 4 bases and the J segment 1 base; nucleotides outside the gene matches: 4. Drawing the rest from reference TRBV11-3 and TRBJ2-1, the complete variable domain is EAGVVQSPRYKIIEKKQPVAFWCNPISGHNTLYWYLQNLGQGPELLIRYENEEAVDDSQLPKDRFSAERLKGVDSTLKIQPAELGDSAVYLCASSSNRGSYNEQFFGPGTRLTVL.

The V gene is TRBV28, the J gene TRBJ2-1; possible D gene TRBD2, 5 bases. CDR1 MDHEN and CDR2 SYDVKM come from the germline V gene. Trimming took off 4 bases at V and 3 bases at J, with 19 bases between the two ends. This CDR3 is 17 amino acids long. CDR3 in amino acids: CASSSPSSGGVYNEQFF. In DNA form, the CDR3 reads TGTGCCAGCAGTTCCCCGAGCAGCGGAGGAGTCTACAATGAGCAGTTCTTC.